This T cell receptor (beta chain) appears in the sequencing data of a study of T-cell reconstitution after alpha-beta-depleted transplantation in children. Study-wide points: Expanded clones from the graft, numbering several hundred, reportedly supplied alpha-beta T cells about two months after transplant. T cells produced anew were the main source of T-cell counts and diversity one year after transplant. TCRbeta diversity was high at day 60 in some patients (a result of surviving recipient T cells and thymic progenitors).

For TCRbeta, the library was prepared with unique molecular identifiers. TCRdb fed the PCR reads into MiXCR, producing one record per CDR3 protein. The sample has about 980,000 distinct CDR3 sequences, around 30% seen once. Trimming removed 4 bases from V and 5 bases from J; junction bases left unmatched: 6. The CDR3 is 15 amino acids. Germline lookup yields CDR1 SNHLY and CDR2 FYNNEI. This clonotype occurred many times. Its specificity is unknown. The TCR originated in a boy under three years old who had a stem cell transplant for SCID, so the T cells may come from the graft donor. The sample consisted of PBMCs, mostly from graft donor cells, taken 360 days after TCRalphabeta/CD19-depleted stem cell transplant. The chain couples TRBV2 to TRBJ2-2; 8 bases fit TRBD2. The CDR3 region has the DNA TGTGCCAGCAGTGGGCGGGGGGCATGGACCGGGGAGCTGTTTTTT. Translating gives CASSGRGAWTGELFF.